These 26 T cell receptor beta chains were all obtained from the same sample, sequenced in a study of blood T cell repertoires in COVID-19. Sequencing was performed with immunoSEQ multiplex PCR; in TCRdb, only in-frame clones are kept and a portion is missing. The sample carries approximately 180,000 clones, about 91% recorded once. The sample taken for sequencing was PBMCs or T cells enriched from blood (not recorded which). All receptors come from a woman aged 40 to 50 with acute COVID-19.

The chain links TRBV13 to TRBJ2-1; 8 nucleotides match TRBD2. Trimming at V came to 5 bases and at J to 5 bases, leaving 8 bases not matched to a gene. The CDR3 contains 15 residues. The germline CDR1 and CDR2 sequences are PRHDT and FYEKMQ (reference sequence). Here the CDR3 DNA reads TGTGCCAGCAGCCGCGAGTCGGGGGGGAACAATGAGCAGTTCTTC. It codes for CASSRESGGNNEQFF.

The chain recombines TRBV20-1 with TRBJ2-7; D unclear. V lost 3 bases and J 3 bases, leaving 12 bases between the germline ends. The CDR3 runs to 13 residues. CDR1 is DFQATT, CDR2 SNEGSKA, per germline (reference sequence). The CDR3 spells CSASLRRGYEQYF. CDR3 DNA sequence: TGCAGTGCTAGTCTGCGGAGAGGCTACGAGCAGTACTTC.

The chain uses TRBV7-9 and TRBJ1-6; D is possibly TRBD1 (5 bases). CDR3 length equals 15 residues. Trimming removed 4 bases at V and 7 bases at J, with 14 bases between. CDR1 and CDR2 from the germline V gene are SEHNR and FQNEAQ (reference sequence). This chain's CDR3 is CASSSQVTPNSPLHF. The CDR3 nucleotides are TGTGCCAGCAGCTCACAGGTGACTCCCAATTCACCCCTCCACTTT. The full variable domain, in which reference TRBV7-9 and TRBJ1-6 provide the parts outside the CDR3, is DTGVSQNPRHKITKRGQNVTFRCDPISEHNRLYWYRQTLGQGPEFLTYFQNEAQLEKSRLLSDRFSAERPKGSFSTLEIQRTEQGDSAMYLCASSSQVTPNSPLHFGNGTRLTVT.

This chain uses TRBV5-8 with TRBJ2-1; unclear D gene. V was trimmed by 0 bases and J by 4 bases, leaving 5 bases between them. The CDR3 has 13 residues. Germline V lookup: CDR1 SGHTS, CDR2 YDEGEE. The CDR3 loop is CASSLGGYNEQFF. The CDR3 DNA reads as TGTGCCAGCAGCTTGGGCGGATACAATGAGCAGTTCTTC.

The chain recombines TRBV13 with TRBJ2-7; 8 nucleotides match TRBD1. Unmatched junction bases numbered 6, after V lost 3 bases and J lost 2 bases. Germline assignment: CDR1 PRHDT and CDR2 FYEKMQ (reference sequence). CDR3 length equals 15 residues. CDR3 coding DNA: TGTGCCAGCAGCTTCGGACAGGGAACTACCTACGAGCAGTACTTC. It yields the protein CASSFGQGTTYEQYF. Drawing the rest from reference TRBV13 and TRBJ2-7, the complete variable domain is AAGVIQSPRHLIKEKRETATLKCYPIPRHDTVYWYQQGPGQDPQFLISFYEKMQSDKGSIPDRFSAQQFSDYHSELNMSSLELGDSALYFCASSFGQGTTYEQYFGPGTRLTVT.

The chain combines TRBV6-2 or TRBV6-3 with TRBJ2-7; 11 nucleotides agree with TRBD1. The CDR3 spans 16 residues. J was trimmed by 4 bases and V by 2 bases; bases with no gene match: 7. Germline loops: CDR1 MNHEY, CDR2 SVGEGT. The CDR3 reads CASSYPGTGGKYEQYF. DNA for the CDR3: TGTGCCAGCAGTTACCCTGGGACAGGGGGAAAATACGAGCAGTACTTC.

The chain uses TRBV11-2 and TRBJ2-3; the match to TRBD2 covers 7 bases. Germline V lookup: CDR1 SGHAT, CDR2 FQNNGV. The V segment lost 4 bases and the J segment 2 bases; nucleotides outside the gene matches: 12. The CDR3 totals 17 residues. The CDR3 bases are TGTGCCAGCAGCTCTCCGCGGCGGGAGTTAGACACAGATACGCAGTATTTT. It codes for CASSSPRRELDTDTQYF.

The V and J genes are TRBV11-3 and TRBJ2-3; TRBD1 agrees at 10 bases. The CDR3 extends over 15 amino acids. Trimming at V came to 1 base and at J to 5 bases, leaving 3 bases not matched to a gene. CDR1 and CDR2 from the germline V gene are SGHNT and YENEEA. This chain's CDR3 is CASSLGQGAQDTQYF. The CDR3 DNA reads TGTGCCAGCAGCTTAGGACAGGGGGCTCAAGATACGCAGTATTTT.

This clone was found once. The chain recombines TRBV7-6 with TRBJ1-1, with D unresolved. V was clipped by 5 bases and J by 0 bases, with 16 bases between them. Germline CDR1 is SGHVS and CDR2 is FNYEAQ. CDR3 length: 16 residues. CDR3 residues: CASSVTGGRMNTEAFF. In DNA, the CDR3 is TGTGCCAGCAGCGTTACCGGCGGCAGAATGAACACTGAAGCTTTCTTT.

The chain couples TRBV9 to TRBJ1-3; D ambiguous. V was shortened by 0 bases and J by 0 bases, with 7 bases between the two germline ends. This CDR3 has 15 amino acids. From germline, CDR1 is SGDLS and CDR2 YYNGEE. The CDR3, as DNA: TGTGCCAGCAGCGTAGGAGAGCTCTCTGGAAACACCATATATTTT. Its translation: CASSVGELSGNTIYF.

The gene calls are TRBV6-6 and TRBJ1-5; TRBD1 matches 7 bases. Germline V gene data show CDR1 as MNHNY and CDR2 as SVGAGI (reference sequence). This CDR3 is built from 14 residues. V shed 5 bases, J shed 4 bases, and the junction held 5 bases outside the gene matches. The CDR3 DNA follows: TGTGCCAGCAGTCCTAGACAGGGAAATCAGCCCCAGCATTTT. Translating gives CASSPRQGNQPQHF.

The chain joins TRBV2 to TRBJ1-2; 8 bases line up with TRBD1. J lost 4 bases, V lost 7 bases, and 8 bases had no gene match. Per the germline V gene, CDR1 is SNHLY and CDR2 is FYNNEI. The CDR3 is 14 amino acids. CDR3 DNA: TGTGCCAGCACCATGACAGGGGAGTTCTATGGCTACACCTTC. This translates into CASTMTGEFYGYTF.

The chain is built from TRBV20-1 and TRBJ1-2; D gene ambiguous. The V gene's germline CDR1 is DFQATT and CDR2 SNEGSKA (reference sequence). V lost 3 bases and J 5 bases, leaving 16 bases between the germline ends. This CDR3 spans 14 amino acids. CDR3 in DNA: TGCAGTGCTAGTTCCTCCTCTCCGGGGTATGGCTACACCTTC. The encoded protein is CSASSSSPGYGYTF.

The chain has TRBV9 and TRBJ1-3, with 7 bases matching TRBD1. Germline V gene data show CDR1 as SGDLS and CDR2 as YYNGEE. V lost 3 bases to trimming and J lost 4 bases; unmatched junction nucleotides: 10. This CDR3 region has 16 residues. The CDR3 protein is CASSEGWGDSGNTIYF. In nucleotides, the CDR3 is TGTGCCAGCAGCGAGGGATGGGGGGACAGCGGAAACACCATATATTTT. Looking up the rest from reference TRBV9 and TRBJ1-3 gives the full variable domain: DSGVTQTPKHLITATGQRVTLRCSPRSGDLSVYWYQQSLDQGLQFLIQYYNGEERAKGNILERFSAQQFPDLHSELNLSSLELGDSALYFCASSEGWGDSGNTIYFGEGSWLTVV.

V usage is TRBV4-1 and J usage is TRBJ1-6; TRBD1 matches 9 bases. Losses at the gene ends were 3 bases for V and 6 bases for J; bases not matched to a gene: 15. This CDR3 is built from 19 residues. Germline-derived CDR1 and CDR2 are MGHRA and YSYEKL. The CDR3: CASSHDGQGRGGINSPLHF. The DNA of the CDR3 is TGCGCCAGCAGCCACGACGGACAGGGGAGAGGTGGGATTAATTCACCCCTCCACTTT.

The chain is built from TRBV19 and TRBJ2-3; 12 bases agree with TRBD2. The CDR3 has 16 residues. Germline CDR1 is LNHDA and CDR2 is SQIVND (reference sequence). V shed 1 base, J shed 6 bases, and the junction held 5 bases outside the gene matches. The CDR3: CASSIGTSGNADTQYF. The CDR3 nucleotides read TGTGCCAGTAGTATAGGGACTAGCGGGAATGCCGATACGCAGTATTTT.

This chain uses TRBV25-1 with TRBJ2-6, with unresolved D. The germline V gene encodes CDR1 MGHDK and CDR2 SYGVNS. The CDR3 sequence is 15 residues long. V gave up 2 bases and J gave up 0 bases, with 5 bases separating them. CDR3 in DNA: TGTGCCAGCAGTGAAGGCAGCTCTGGGGCCAACGTCCTGACTTTC. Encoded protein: CASSEGSSGANVLTF.

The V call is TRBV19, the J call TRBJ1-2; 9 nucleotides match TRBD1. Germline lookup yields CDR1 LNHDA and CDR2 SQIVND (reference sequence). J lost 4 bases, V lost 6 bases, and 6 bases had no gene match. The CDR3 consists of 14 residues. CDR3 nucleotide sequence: TGTGCCAGTAGGGACAGGGGATCTTTCTATGGCTACACCTTC. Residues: CASRDRGSFYGYTF. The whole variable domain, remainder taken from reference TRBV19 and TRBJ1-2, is DGGITQSPKYLFRKEGQNVTLSCEQNLNHDAMYWYRQDPGQGLRLIYYSQIVNDFQKGDIAEGYSVSREKKESFPLTVTSAQKNPTAFYLCASRDRGSFYGYTFGSGTRLTVV.

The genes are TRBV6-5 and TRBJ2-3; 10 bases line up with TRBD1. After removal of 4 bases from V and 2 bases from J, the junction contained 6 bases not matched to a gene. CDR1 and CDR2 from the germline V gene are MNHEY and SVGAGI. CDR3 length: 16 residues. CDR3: CASSFRTGGDTDTQYF. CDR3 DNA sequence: TGTGCCAGCAGTTTCAGGACAGGGGGAGACACAGATACGCAGTATTTT.

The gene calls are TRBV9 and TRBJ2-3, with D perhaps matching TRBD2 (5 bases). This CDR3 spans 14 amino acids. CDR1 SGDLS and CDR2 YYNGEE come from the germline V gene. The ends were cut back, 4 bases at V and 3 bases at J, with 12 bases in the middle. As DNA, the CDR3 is TGTGCCAGCAGCCCCCTCAGCGGAACAGATACGCAGTATTTT. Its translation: CASSPLSGTDTQYF.

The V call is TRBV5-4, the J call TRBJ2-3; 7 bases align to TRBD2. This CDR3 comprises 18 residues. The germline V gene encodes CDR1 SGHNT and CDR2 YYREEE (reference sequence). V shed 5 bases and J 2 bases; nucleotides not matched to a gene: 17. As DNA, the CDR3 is TGTGCCAGCAGGATGGGGGGGGGTGCCGCGACCCACACAGATACGCAGTATTTT. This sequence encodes CASRMGGGAATHTDTQYF. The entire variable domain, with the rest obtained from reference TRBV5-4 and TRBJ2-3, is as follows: ETGVTQSPTHLIKTRGQQVTLRCSSQSGHNTVSWYQQALGQGPQFIFQYYREEENGRGNFPPRFSGLQFPNYSSELNVNALELDDSALYLCASRMGGGAATHTDTQYFGPGTRLTVL.

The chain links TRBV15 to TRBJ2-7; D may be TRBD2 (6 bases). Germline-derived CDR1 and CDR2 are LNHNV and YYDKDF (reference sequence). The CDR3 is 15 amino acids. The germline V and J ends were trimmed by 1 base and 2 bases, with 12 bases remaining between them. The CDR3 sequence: CATSRAVGGTYEQYF. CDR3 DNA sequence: TGTGCCACCAGCAGAGCCGTGGGAGGTACCTACGAGCAGTACTTC.

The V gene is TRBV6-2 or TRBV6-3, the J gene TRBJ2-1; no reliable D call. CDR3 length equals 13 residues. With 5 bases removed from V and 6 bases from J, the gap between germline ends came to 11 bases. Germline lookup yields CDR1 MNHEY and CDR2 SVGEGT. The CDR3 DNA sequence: TGTGCCAGCAGTACGACAAGACGCAATGAGCAGTTCTTC. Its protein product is CASSTTRRNEQFF.

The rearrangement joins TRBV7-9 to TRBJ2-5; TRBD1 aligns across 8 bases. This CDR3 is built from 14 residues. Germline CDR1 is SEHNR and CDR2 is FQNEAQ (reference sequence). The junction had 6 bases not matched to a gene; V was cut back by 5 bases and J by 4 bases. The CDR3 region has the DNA TGTGCCAGCAGCACCGGGACAGGACGAGAGACCCAGTACTTC. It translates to CASSTGTGRETQYF. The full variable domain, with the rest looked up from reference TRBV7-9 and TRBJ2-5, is DTGVSQNPRHKITKRGQNVTFRCDPISEHNRLYWYRQTLGQGPEFLTYFQNEAQLEKSRLLSDRFSAERPKGSFSTLEIQRTEQGDSAMYLCASSTGTGRETQYFGPGTRLLVL.

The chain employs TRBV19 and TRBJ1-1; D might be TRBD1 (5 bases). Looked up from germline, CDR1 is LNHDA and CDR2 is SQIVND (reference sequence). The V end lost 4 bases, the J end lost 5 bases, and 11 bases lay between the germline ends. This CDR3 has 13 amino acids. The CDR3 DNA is TGTGCCAGTAGTAAGTGGGGCCCTACTGAAGCTTTCTTT. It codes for CASSKWGPTEAFF.

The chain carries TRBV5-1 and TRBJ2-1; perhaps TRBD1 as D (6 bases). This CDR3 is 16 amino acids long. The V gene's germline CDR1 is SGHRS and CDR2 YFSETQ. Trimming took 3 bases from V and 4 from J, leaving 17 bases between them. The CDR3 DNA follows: TGCGCCAGCAGCTCCTGGGGCGCAGGGGAGTACAATGAGCAGTTCTTC. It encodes CASSSWGAGEYNEQFF. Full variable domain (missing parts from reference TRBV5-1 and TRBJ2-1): KAGVTQTPRYLIKTRGQQVTLSCSPISGHRSVSWYQQTPGQGLQFLFEYFSETQRNKGNFPGRFSGRQFSNSRSEMNVSTLELGDSALYLCASSSWGAGEYNEQFFGPGTRLTVL.